This T cell receptor beta chain was profiled in a study of regulatory T cells in long-lasting Graves disease. Study-wide background: Treatment with antithyroid drugs for over 5 years, together with positive TSH receptor antibodies, meant persistent Graves' disease. General study points: Peripheral blood alone, not thyroid tissue, underwent study. Favored usage of TRBV28, TRBJ1-2 and TRBJ2-5 was recorded in persistent disease.

This clonotype was detected many times. Its antigen remains unidentified. Time point denoted: persistent/refractory GD, antithyroid drugs over 5 years with positive TRAb. PBMC RNA was the source of the TCR library. The authors diagnosed Graves' disease using American Thyroid Association guidelines. The TCR beta library used iRepertoire HTBI primers with Arm-PCR amplification of CDR3. TCRdb itself ran the multiplex PCR reads through MiXCR, one entry per CDR3 protein. The data show hundreds of thousands of distinct CDR3 sequences, less than 25% seen once. This CDR3 comprises 14 residues. Trimming left V 3 bases short and J 2 bases short, with 10 bases between. CDR1 is SEHNR, CDR2 FQNEAQ, per germline (reference sequence).

Sequenced here: peripheral blood mononuclear cells (PBMCs), sampled when the disease was refractory, from a patient treated with antithyroid drugs. The chain couples TRBV7-9 to TRBJ2-5; possible D gene TRBD1, 6 bases. This clonotype was obtained from a female donor with Graves disease. DNA of the CDR3: TGTGCCAGCAGCTTGGGACACACACAAGAGACCCAGTACTTC. It is translated as CASSLGHTQETQYF.